This note documents a single TCR beta chain sequence. The V and J ends lost 5 bases and 8 bases, in that order; junction bases with no gene match: 4. CDR3 length: 14 residues. Germline assignment: CDR1 MRHNA and CDR2 SNTAGT. This sample stems from a study of T cell repertoires in ileal Crohn's disease. Time point given: neoterminal ileum biopsy at postoperative endoscopy, about 6 months after surgery. The repertoire was sequenced with immunoSEQ multiplex PCR; TCRdb's copy has only in-frame clones and lacks some. Of 3,500 to 4,500 clones listed, 85% are singletons. Material: ileal tissue. This TCR was recovered from an adult with Crohn's disease. The chain joins TRBV6-4 to TRBJ1-3; 12 bases align to TRBD1. CDR3 sequence (DNA): TGTGCCAGCAGTCCGGGACAGGGGGCAGACACCATATATTTT. Protein sequence: CASSPGQGADTIYF.